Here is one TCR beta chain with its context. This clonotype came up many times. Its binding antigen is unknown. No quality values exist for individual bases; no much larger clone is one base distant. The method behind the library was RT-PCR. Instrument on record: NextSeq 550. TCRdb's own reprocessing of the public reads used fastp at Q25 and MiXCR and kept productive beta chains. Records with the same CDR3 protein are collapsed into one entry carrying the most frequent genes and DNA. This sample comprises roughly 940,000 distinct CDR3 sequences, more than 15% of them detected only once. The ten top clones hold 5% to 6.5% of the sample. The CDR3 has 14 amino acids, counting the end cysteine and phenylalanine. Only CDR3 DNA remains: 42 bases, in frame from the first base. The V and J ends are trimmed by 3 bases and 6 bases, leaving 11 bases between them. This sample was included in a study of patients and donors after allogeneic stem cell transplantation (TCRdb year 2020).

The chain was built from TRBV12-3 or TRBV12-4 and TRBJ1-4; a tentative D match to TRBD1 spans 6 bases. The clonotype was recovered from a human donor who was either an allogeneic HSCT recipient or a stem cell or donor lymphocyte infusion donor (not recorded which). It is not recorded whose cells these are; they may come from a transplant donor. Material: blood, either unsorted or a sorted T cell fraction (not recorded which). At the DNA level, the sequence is TGTGCCAGCAGTTTCGCCGGGGGCGATGAAAAACTGTTTTTT. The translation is CASSFAGGDEKLFF.